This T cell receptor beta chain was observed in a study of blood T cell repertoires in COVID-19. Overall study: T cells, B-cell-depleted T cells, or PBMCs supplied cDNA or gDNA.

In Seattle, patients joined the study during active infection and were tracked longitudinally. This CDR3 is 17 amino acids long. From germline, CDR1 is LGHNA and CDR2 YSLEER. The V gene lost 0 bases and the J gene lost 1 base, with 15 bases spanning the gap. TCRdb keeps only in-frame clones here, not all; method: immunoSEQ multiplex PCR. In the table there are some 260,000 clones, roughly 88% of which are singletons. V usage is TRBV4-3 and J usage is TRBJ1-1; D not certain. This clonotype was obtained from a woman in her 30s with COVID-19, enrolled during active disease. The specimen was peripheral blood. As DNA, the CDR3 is TGCGCCAGCAGCCAAGAGCGGCGGCGGGTGGGGAACACTGAAGCTTTCTTT. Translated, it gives CASSQERRRVGNTEAFF.